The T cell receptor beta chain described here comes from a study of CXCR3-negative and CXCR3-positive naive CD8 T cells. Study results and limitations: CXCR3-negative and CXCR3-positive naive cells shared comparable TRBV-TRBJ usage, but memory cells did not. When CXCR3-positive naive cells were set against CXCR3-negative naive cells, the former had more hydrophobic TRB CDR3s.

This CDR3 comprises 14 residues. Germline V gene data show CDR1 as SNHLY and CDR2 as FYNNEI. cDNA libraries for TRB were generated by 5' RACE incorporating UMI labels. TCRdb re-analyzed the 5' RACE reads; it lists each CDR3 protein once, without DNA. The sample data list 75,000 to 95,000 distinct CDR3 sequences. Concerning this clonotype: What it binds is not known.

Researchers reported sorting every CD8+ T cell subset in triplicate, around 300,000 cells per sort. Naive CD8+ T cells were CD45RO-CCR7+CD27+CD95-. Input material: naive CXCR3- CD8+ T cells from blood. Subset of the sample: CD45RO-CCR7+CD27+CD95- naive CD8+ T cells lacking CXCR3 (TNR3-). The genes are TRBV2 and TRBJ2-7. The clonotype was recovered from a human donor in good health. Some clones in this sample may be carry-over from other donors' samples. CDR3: CASSESDFSYEQYF.